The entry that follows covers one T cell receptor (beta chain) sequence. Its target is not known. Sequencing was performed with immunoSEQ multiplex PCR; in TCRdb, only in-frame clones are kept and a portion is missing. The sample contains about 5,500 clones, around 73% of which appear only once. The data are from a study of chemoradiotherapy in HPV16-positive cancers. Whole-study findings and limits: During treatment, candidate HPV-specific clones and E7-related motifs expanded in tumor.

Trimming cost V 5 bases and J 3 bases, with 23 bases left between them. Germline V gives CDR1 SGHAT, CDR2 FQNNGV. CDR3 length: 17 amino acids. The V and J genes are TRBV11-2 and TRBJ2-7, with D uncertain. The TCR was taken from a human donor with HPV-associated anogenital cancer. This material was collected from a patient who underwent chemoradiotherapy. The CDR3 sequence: CASSPLGSGHQYYEQYF. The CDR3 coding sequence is TGTGCCAGCAGCCCCCTCGGGTCCGGTCACCAGTACTACGAGCAGTACTTC.